The rows below give T cell receptor beta chains drawn from one sample of a study of OX40 agonist ivuxolimab in advanced cancers. Produced via immunoSEQ multiplex PCR; TCRdb's table is partial and in-frame only. Of 75,000 to 95,000 clones detected, over 75% appear once; the ten largest clones hold roughly 4%. The input for sequencing was CD4+ or CD8+ T cells sorted from blood, taken in a trial of the OX40 agonist ivuxolimab. These receptors were collected from an adult with an advanced solid tumor such as melanoma, head and neck, liver or kidney cancer. Each CDR3 is given with its conserved first and last residue. The order of the fields is V gene, J gene, CDR3 protein.

V: TRBV7-2; J: TRBJ2-1; CDR3: CASSLAGGLGEQFF
V: TRBV18; J: TRBJ2-2; CDR3: CASSPAATGELFF
V: TRBV7-9; J: TRBJ2-1; CDR3: CASSPGQGPYNEQFF
V: TRBV27; J: TRBJ2-7; CDR3: CASSPNNKQQYF
V: TRBV28; J: TRBJ2-3; CDR3: CASSLPVIDTQYF
V: TRBV11-3; J: TRBJ2-2; CDR3: CASSTGLEYTGELFF
V: TRBV18; J: TRBJ2-1; CDR3: CASSPKGLAGERTYNEQFF
V: TRBV29-1; J: TRBJ2-3; CDR3: CSGTWGDTQYF
V: TRBV15; J: TRBJ2-4; CDR3: CATSRGRDRGHENIQYF
V: TRBV30; J: TRBJ1-2; CDR3: CAWSVGTDYGYTF
V: TRBV21-1; J: TRBJ1-2; CDR3: CASSLRGIQDRDGSNGYTF
V: TRBV4-2; J: TRBJ2-7; CDR3: CASSPSAGEQYF
V: TRBV6-1; J: TRBJ2-6; CDR3: CATQTGSAGANVLTF
V: TRBV5-1; J: TRBJ2-1; CDR3: CASSSDRNYNEQFF
V: TRBV30; J: TRBJ1-1; CDR3: CAWKLRDSRGNTEAFF
V: TRBV13; J: TRBJ1-1; CDR3: CASSFTRQGNTEAFF
V: TRBV5-4; J: TRBJ1-1; CDR3: CASSFSGGTEAFF
V: TRBV27; J: TRBJ2-3; CDR3: CASSFAGADTQYF
V: TRBV12-5; J: TRBJ1-1; CDR3: CASGLGGLMNTEAFF
V: TRBV7-6; J: TRBJ2-5; CDR3: CASSLSVFAGAQETQYF
V: TRBV28; J: TRBJ1-1; CDR3: CASSLVTITEAFF
V: TRBV19; J: TRBJ2-3; CDR3: CASSRGSGRTDTQYF
V: TRBV25-1; J: TRBJ2-3; CDR3: CASSEIAGTDTQYF
V: TRBV18; J: TRBJ2-5; CDR3: CASSRGQETQYF
V: TRBV6-1; J: TRBJ2-1; CDR3: CASSEMVASGSPLDEQFF
V: TRBV21-1; J: TRBJ1-2; CDR3: CASSKSEVQSDGYTF
V: TRBV5-1; J: TRBJ2-3; CDR3: CASSPTYGTGPTDTQYF
V: TRBV10-3; J: TRBJ1-5; CDR3: CAISGGQPNQPQHF
V: TRBV28; J: TRBJ2-4; CDR3: CASSSSYIQYF
V: TRBV10-1; J: TRBJ2-3; CDR3: CASSDGGETDTQYF
V: TRBV19; J: TRBJ2-3; CDR3: CASSIVTSGSGTDTQYF
V: TRBV30; J: TRBJ2-1; CDR3: CAWSTGQPWQFF
V: TRBV7-2; J: TRBJ2-1; CDR3: CASSPPDNEQFF
V: TRBV11-2; J: TRBJ1-4; CDR3: CASSFSFRLDEKLFF
V: TRBV5-5; J: TRBJ2-1; CDR3: CASSLGTSDYNEQFF
V: TRBV4-2; J: TRBJ2-1; CDR3: CASSQAARGWNNEQFF
V: TRBV2; J: TRBJ1-5; CDR3: CASNRAGQPQHF
V: TRBV7-2; J: TRBJ2-1; CDR3: CASSLVASGTYNEQFF
V: TRBV5-8; J: TRBJ1-5; CDR3: CASSHLRGDQPQHF
V: TRBV6-5; J: TRBJ1-6; CDR3: CASSYSSQGKSPLHF
V: TRBV4-2; J: TRBJ1-5; CDR3: CASSQGNNQPQHF
V: TRBV20-1; J: TRBJ2-5; CDR3: CSATGEETQYF
V: TRBV6-1; J: TRBJ1-2; CDR3: CASEEPNGKGYTF
V: TRBV19; J: TRBJ2-2; CDR3: CASTVQSGTGELFF
V: TRBV5-1; J: TRBJ1-5; CDR3: CASSLGGPGNQPQHF
V: TRBV4-1; J: TRBJ2-1; CDR3: CASSHPRLAGGPSYNEQFF
V: TRBV5-1; J: TRBJ2-5; CDR3: CASSLGSASGSRETQYF
V: TRBV28; J: TRBJ1-2; CDR3: CASSLTTGGAGYGYTF
V: TRBV6-5; J: TRBJ2-1; CDR3: CATVGTTNEQFF
V: TRBV7-6; J: TRBJ1-3; CDR3: CASSLADNYGNTIYF
V: TRBV5-5; J: TRBJ2-2; CDR3: CASSLVGGRAGELFF
V: TRBV19; J: TRBJ2-5; CDR3: CASSQRLAGVETQYF
V: TRBV11-3; J: TRBJ2-5; CDR3: CASSPEVARQETQYF
V: TRBV5-1; J: TRBJ2-1; CDR3: CASSLQTSGRIYNEQFF